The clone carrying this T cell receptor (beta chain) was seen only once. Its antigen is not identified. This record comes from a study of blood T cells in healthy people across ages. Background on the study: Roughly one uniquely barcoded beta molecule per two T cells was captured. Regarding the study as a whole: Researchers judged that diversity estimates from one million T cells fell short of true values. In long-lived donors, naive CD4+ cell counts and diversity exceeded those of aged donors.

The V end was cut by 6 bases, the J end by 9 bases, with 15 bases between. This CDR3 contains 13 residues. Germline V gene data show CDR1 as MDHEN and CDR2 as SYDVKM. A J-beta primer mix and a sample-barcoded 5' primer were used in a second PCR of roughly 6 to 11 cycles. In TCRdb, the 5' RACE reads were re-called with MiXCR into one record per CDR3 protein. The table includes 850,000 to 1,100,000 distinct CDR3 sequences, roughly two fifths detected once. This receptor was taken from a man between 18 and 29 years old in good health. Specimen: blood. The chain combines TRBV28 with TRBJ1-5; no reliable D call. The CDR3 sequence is CASSENRALPQHF. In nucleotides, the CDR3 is TGTGCCAGCAGCGAAAACAGAGCCCTGCCCCAGCATTTT.